This TCR beta chain appears in the sequencing data of a study of T cell responses to AZD1222 COVID-19 vaccine. V lost 4 bases and J lost 0, with 10 bases in between. Germline V CDR1 and CDR2: SQVTM, ANQGSEA. This CDR3 comprises 14 residues. The protocol was immunoSEQ multiplex PCR, while the TCRdb copy is restricted to in-frame clones and leaves out a portion. This sample carries approximately 140,000 clones, over 75% of them seen once, and the ten largest clones take around 3.7%. The chain uses TRBV29-1 and TRBJ1-5; D unclear. The TCR comes from an adult in good health. The sample here was peripheral blood, taken on day 0 of AZD1222 vaccination. The CDR3 bases are TGCAGCGTTGTTTTTACAGATAGCAATCAGCCCCAGCATTTT. Translating it yields CSVVFTDSNQPQHF.